These 9 T cell receptor beta chains were all obtained from the same sample, sequenced in a study of blood T cells in healthy people across ages. A second PCR, run for about 7 to 12 cycles, used a sample-barcoded 5' primer plus a J-beta primer mix. TCRdb re-derived calls from the 5' RACE reads in MiXCR, one entry per CDR3 protein. The sample lists around 1,600,000 distinct CDR3 sequences, 35% to 45% occurring once. The material sequenced was blood. The origin of the receptors is a woman younger than 30 in good health.

This clonotype occurred a few times. This chain connects TRBV7-2 to TRBJ1-2, with no clear D. The germline V and J ends were trimmed by 5 bases and 6 bases, with 16 bases remaining between them. The V gene's germline CDR1 is SGHTA and CDR2 FQGNSA. This CDR3 has 14 residues. CDR3 sequence: CASSPPPTPHGYTF. CDR3 bases: TGTGCCAGCAGCCCCCCCCCTACACCTCATGGCTACACCTTC.

This clonotype was counted a few times. This chain uses TRBV29-1 with TRBJ1-3; tentatively, D is TRBD1 (6 bases). Deletions cut 1 base from V and 0 bases from J, with 7 bases between. Germline lookup yields CDR1 SQVTM and CDR2 ANQGSEA. The CDR3 sequence is 14 residues long. DNA of the CDR3: TGCAGCGTTGAAGGGGACATCTCTGGAAACACCATATATTTT. It translates to CSVEGDISGNTIYF.

This clonotype occurred a few times. This CDR3 reads CATSDLWGQQETQYF. The CDR3 DNA reads TGTGCCACCAGTGATTTGTGGGGTCAACAAGAGACCCAGTACTTC. The chain is built from TRBV24-1 and TRBJ2-5; D call uncertain. The germline CDR1 and CDR2 sequences are KGHDR and SFDVKD. Deletions cut 0 bases from V and 2 bases from J, with 9 bases between. This CDR3 region has 15 residues.

The chain is built from TRBV9 and TRBJ2-1; 7 bases fit TRBD2. Germline V gives CDR1 SGDLS, CDR2 YYNGEE. This CDR3 is 15 amino acids long. Losses at the gene ends were 4 bases for V and 10 bases for J; bases not matched to a gene: 14. The CDR3 is CASSTSGGSSYEQFF. CDR3 nucleotides: TGTGCCAGCAGCACCTCTGGCGGGAGCTCCTACGAGCAGTTCTTC.

J is TRBJ1-5 and V is TRBV12-3 or TRBV12-4; weak D call: TRBD1 (6 bases). Trimming left V 5 bases short and J 3 bases short, with 11 bases between. This CDR3 spans 14 amino acids. CDR3 coding DNA: TGTGCCAGCAGTCCTTACAGGGCCAATCAGCCCCAGCATTTT. Its translation: CASSPYRANQPQHF.

This clonotype came up once. This chain connects TRBV12-3 or TRBV12-4 to TRBJ2-4, with TRBD2 matching over 7 bases. V trimming: 1 base; J trimming: 0 bases; junction bases outside the gene matches: 12. The CDR3 loop spans 19 amino acids. The CDR3 region has the DNA TGTGCCAGCAGTTTAGTTACGGTGGCGGGAGCTCTAGCCAAAAACATTCAGTACTTC. As protein: CASSLVTVAGALAKNIQYF.

This clonotype was detected once. Germline is not matched at one junction end, which may reflect a read error. V and J are TRBV5-6 and TRBJ2-1, with D maybe TRBD1 (5 bases). Germline V gene lookup returns CDR1 SGHDT and CDR2 YYEEEE. This CDR3 has 17 amino acids. CDR3 DNA: TGTGCCGGCAGCTTGGGCCACCCATGGGGCCCATACAATGAGCAGTTCTTC. The encoded protein is CAGSLGHPWGPYNEQFF. Complete variable domain (other parts from reference TRBV5-6 and TRBJ2-1): DAGVTQSPTHLIKTRGQQVTLRCSPKSGHDTVSWYQQALGQGPQFIFQYYEEEERQRGNFPDRFSGHQFPNYSSELNVNALLLGDSALYLCAGSLGHPWGPYNEQFFGPGTRLTVL.

The V and J genes are TRBV30 and TRBJ2-7, with D tentatively TRBD1 or TRBD2 (5 bases each). This CDR3 is 16 amino acids long. Germline CDR1 GTSNPN, CDR2 SVGIG (reference sequence). Trimming cost V 5 bases and J 7 bases, with 27 bases left between them. The CDR3 reads CAWSYSGTAFYNEQYF. In DNA form, the CDR3 reads TGTGCCTGGTCCTACTCCGGGACCGCGTTCTACAATGAGCAGTACTTC.

This clonotype was counted once. The genes are TRBV7-9 and TRBJ1-2; possibly TRBD1 for D (6 bases). Germline lookup yields CDR1 SEHNR and CDR2 FQNEAQ (reference sequence). The CDR3 runs to 16 residues. Deletions cut 4 bases from V and 4 bases from J, with 19 bases between. The CDR3 here is CASSSTRDTHGYGYTF. CDR3 DNA sequence: TGTGCCAGCAGCTCCACACGGGACACCCATGGCTATGGCTACACCTTC.